These T cell receptor beta chains were read from a single sample in a study of Graves' ophthalmopathy and Graves' hyperthyroidism. TCRdb re-called the multiplex PCR reads through MiXCR, storing one row per CDR3 protein. The table has around 660,000 distinct CDR3 sequences, about 40% seen once. The sample consisted of peripheral blood. Source of these receptors: an adult man with Graves' ophthalmopathy. The CDR3 runs from the conserved cysteine through the conserved F or W. Fields, in order: clone size, V gene, D gene, CDR3 protein. The D gene is left open where the match is weak. The size entry is marked missing in some rows and otherwise reads once, few, many or a size class.

many,TRBV6-6,TRBD1,CASSSWTGVDGYTF
-,TRBV3-1,TRBD1,CASSQGQGGKETQYF
-,TRBV11-2,-,CASSLVPRGRINSPLHF
many,TRBV11-2,TRBD1,CASSSGGLDYGYTF
once,TRBV7-3,TRBD1,CASSRTGDLLSGNTIYF
-,TRBV29-1,-,CSVERQGSAYNEQFF
-,TRBV24-1,TRBD1,CATSDPGQGEETQHF
-,TRBV9,TRBD1,CASSPGGGWGEKLFF
-,TRBV19,-,CASSLSMGWGTEAFF
-,TRBV7-9,TRBD1,CASSHETGGPRSGNTIYF
many,TRBV7-8,TRBD2,CASSLAGKGRGKYEQYF
many,TRBV20-1,TRBD2,CSAMGLAGIYEQYF
many,TRBV9,-,CASSPAGIANTGELFF
-,TRBV29-1,-,CSGSSGDGANVLTF
many,TRBV7-2,-,CASSLVWTLNYSYEQYF
many,TRBV2,-,CASRYRTAREQYF
few,TRBV12-3/TRBV12-4,TRBD2,CASSSKRESSYEQYF
many,TRBV19,TRBD2,CASTGTSKSYEQYF
-,TRBV7-8,-,CASILGYSYEQYF
-,TRBV20-1,-,CSARDPRGDWNGYTF
-,TRBV7-9,-,CASSLGEDEKLFF
-,TRBV20-1,-,CSARGGRASPLHF